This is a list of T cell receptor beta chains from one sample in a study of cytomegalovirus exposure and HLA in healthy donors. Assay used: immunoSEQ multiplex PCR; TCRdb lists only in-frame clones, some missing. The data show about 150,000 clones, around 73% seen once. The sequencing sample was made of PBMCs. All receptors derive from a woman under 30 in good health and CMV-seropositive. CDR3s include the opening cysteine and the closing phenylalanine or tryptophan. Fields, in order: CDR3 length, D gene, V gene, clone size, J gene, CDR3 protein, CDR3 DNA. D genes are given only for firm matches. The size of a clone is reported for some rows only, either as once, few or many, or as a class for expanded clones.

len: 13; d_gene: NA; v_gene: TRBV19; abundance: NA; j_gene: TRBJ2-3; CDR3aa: CASSQGARDTQYF; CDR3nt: TGTGCCAGTAGTCAAGGGGCCCGAGATACGCAGTATTTT
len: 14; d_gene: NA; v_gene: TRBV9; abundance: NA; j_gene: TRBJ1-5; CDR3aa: CAPRPITGCQPQHF; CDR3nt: TGTGCCCCCAGGCCCATTACAGGGTGTCAGCCCCAGCATTTT
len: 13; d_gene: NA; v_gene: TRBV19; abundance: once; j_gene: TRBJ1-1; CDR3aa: CASRHRDKPEAFF; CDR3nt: TGTGCCAGTAGACACCGGGACAAACCTGAAGCTTTCTTT
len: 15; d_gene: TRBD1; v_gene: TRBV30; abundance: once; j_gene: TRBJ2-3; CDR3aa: CAWSPGQRSEDTQYF; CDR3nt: TGTGCCTGGAGTCCGGGACAGAGAAGTGAAGATACGCAGTATTTT
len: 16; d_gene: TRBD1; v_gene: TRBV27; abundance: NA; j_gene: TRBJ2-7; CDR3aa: CASSLSGTVLTYEQYF; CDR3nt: TGTGCCAGCAGTTTATCCGGGACAGTGCTTACCTACGAGCAGTACTTC
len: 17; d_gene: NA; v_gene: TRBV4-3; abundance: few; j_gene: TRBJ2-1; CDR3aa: CASSQTVRLGAYNEQFF; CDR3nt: TGCGCCAGCAGCCAGACTGTCAGGTTGGGGGCATACAATGAGCAGTTCTTC
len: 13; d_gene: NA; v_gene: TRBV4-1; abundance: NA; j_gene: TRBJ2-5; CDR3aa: CASSRERWGDQYF; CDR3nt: TGCGCCAGCAGCCGGGAGAGGTGGGGGGACCAGTACTTC
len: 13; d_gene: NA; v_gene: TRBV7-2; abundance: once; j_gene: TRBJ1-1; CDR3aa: CASSLGGPTEAFF; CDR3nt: TGTGCCAGCAGCCTAGGGGGGCCCACTGAAGCTTTCTTT
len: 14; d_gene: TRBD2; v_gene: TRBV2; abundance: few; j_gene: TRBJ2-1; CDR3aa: CASSRASGANEQFF; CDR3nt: TGTGCCAGCAGTAGGGCTAGCGGGGCCAATGAGCAGTTCTTC
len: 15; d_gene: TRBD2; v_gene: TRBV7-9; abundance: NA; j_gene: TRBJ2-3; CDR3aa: CASTLGRESTDTQYF; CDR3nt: TGTGCCAGCACCCTTGGGCGGGAGAGCACAGATACGCAGTATTTT
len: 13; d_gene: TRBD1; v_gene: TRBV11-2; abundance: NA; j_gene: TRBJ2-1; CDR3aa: CASSPEDRNEQFF; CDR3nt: TGTGCCAGCAGCCCAGAGGACAGGAATGAGCAGTTCTTC
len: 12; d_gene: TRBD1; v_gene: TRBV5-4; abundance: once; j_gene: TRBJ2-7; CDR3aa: CASSPDRREQYF; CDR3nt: TGTGCCAGCAGCCCGGACAGGCGCGAGCAGTACTTC
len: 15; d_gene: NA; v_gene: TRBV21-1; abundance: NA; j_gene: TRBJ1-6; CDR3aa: CASSTPRGGSSPLHF; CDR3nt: TGTGCCAGCAGCACACCCAGAGGGGGCAGTTCACCCCTCCACTTT
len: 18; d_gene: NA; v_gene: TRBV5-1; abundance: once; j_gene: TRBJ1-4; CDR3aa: CASLFGLDSPSTNEKLFF; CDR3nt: TGCGCCAGCTTATTCGGTCTCGACTCACCATCAACTAATGAAAAACTGTTTTTT
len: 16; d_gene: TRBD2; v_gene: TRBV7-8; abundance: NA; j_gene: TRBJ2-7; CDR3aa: CASSLEGGGPSYEQYF; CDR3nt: TGTGCCAGCAGCTTAGAAGGCGGGGGGCCCTCCTACGAGCAGTACTTC
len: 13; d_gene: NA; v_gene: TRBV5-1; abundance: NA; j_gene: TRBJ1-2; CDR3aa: CASSGGHLYGYTF; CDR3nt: TGCGCCAGCAGCGGCGGACACCTCTATGGCTACACCTTC
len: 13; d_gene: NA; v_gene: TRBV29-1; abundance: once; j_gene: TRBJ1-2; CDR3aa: CSVPGHNRDGYTF; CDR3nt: TGCAGCGTCCCGGGACACAACCGGGACGGCTACACCTTC
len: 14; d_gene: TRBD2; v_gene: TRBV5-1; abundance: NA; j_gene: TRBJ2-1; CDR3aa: CASSELAGYNEQFF; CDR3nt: TGCGCCAGCAGCGAACTAGCGGGGTACAATGAGCAGTTCTTC
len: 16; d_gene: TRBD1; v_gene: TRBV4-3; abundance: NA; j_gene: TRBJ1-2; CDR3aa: CASSQDGQGYNYGYTF; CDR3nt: TGCGCCAGCAGCCAAGACGGACAGGGCTATAACTATGGCTACACCTTC
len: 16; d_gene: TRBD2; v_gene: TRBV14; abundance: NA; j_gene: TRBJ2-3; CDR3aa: CASSLGLARGLDTQYF; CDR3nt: TGTGCCAGCAGCCTCGGACTAGCCCGGGGGCTAGATACGCAGTATTTT
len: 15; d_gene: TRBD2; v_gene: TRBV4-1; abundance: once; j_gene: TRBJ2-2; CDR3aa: CASSQALAGSGELFF; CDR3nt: TGCGCCAGCAGCCAAGCTCTAGCGGGGTCCGGGGAGCTGTTTTTT
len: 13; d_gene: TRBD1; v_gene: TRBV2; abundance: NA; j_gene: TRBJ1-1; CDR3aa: CASTSGGNTEAFF; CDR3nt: TGTGCCAGCACCTCAGGGGGGAACACTGAAGCTTTCTTT
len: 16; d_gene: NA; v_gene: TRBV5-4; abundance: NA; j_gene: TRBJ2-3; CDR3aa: CASSLAEVRGTDTQYF; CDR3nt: TGTGCCAGCAGCTTGGCCGAGGTCAGGGGCACAGATACGCAGTATTTT
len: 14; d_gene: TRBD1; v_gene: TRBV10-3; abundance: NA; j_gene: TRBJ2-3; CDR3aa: CASGPGQSTDTQYF; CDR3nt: TGTGCCAGCGGACCGGGACAGTCCACAGATACGCAGTATTTT
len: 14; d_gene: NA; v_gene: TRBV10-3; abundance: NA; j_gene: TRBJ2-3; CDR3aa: CAICRGSYTDTQYF; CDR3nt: TGTGCCATCTGTCGGGGGTCTTACACAGATACGCAGTATTTT
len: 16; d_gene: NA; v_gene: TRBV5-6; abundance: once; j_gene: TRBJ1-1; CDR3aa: CASGGGLDNPRTEAFF; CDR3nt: TGTGCCAGCGGGGGGGGGTTGGACAACCCTAGAACTGAAGCTTTCTTT
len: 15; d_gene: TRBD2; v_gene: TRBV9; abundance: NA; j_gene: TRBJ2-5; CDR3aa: CASSAGLAPGETQYF; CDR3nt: TGTGCCAGCAGCGCGGGACTAGCCCCAGGGGAGACCCAGTACTTC
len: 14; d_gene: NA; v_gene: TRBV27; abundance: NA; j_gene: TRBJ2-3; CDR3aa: CASSPIPRSDTQYF; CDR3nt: TGTGCCAGCAGTCCCATCCCTAGGTCAGATACGCAGTATTTT
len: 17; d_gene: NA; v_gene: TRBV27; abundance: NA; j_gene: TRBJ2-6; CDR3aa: CASSYYRPYSGANVLTF; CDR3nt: TGTGCCAGCAGTTACTACCGCCCTTACTCTGGGGCCAACGTCCTGACTTTC
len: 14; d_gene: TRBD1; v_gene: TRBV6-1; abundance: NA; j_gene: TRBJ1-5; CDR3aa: CASSEGQGEQPQHF; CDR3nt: TGTGCCAGCAGTGAAGGGCAGGGGGAACAGCCCCAGCATTTT
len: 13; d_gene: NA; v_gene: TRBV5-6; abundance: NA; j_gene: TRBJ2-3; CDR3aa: CASSLLGADTQYF; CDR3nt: TGTGCCAGCAGCTTGCTGGGAGCAGATACGCAGTATTTT
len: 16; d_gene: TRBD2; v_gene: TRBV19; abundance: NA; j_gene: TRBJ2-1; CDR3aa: CASSSDGGGSYNEQFF; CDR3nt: TGTGCCAGTAGTTCCGATGGCGGGGGCTCCTACAATGAGCAGTTCTTC
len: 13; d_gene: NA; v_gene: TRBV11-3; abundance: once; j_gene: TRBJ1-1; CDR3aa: CASSLDRGTEAFF; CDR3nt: TGTGCCAGCAGCTTAGACAGGGGCACTGAAGCTTTCTTT
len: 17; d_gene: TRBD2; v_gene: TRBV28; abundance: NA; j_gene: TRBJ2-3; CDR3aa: CASSFPGLAGGGDTQYF; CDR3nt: TGTGCCAGCAGTTTCCCCGGACTAGCGGGGGGAGGAGATACGCAGTATTTT
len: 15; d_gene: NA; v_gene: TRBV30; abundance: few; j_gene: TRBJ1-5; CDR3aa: CAWSDPQGSYQPQHF; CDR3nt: TGTGCCTGGAGTGACCCACAGGGTTCTTATCAGCCCCAGCATTTT
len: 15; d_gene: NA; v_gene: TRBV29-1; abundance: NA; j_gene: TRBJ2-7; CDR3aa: CSVEDFRVGSYEQYF; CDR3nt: TGCAGCGTTGAAGATTTCAGGGTAGGCTCCTACGAGCAGTACTTC
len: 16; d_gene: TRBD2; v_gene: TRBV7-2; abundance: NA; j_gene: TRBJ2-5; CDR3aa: CASSLMLAGGQETQYF; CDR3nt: TGTGCCAGCAGCTTAATGCTAGCGGGAGGCCAAGAGACCCAGTACTTC
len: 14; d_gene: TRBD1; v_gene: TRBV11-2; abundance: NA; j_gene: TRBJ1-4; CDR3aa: CASSDAGGSEKLFF; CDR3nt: TGTGCCAGCTCCGACGCAGGGGGCAGTGAAAAACTGTTTTTT
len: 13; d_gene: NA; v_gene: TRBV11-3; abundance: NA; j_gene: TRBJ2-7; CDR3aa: CASSLNAGREQYF; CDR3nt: TGTGCCAGCAGCTTGAACGCAGGGCGGGAGCAGTACTTC
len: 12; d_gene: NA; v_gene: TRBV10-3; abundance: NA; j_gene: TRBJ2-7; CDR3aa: CAISGGEDEQYF; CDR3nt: TGTGCCATCAGTGGGGGAGAGGACGAGCAGTACTTC
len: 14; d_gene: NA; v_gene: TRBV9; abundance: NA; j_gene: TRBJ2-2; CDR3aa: CASSPRGNTGELFF; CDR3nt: TGTGCCAGCAGTCCCAGGGGGAACACCGGGGAGCTGTTTTTT
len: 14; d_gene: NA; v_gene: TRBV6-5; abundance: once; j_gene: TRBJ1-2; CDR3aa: CAEGGLARRYGYTF; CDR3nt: TGTGCGGAAGGTGGTTTAGCCCGCCGTTATGGCTACACCTTC
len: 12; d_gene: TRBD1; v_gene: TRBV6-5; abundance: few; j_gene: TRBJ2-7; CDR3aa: CASSDRVHEQYF; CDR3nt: TGTGCCAGCAGTGACAGGGTCCACGAGCAGTACTTC
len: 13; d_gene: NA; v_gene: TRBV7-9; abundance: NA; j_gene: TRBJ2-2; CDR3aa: CASSETTGRELFF; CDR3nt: TGTGCCAGCAGCGAGACAACAGGGAGGGAGCTGTTTTTT
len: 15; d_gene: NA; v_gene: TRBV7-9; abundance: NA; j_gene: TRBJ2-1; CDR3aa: CASSLDNDSHNEQFF; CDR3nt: TGTGCCAGCAGCTTAGACAACGACAGCCACAATGAGCAGTTCTTC
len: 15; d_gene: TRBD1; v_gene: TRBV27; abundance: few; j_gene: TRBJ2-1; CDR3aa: CASSTPGQADHWQFF; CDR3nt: TGTGCCAGCAGTACACCGGGACAGGCGGATCACTGGCAGTTCTTC
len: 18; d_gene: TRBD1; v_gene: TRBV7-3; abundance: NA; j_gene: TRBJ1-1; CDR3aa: CASSDTGQPIVRNTEAFF; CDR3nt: TGTGCCAGCAGCGATACGGGACAGCCAATTGTAAGGAACACTGAAGCTTTCTTT
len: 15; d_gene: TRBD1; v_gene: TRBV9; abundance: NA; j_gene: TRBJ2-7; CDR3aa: CASSVGWDRGYEQYF; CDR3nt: TGTGCCAGCAGCGTGGGCTGGGACAGGGGCTACGAGCAGTACTTC
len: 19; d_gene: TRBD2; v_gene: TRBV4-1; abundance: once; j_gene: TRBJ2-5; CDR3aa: CASSQTVRRTSGRQETQYF; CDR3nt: TGCGCCAGCAGCCAGACCGTTCGGAGGACTAGCGGTAGACAAGAGACCCAGTACTTC
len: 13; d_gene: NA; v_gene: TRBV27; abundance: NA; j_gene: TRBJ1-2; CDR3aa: CASSFRGSYGYTF; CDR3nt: TGTGCCAGCAGTTTCCGGGGGTCCTATGGCTACACCTTC
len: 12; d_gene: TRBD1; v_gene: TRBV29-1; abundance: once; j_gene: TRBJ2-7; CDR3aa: CSVGGQGYEQYF; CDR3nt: TGCAGCGTTGGGGGACAGGGTTACGAGCAGTACTTC
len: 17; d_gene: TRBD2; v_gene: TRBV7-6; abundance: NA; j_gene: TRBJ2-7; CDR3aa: CASSSKWASGGTYEQYF; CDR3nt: TGTGCCAGCAGCTCCAAGTGGGCTAGCGGGGGCACCTACGAGCAGTACTTC
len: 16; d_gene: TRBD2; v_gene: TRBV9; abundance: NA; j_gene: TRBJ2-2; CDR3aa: CASSSPGLAGAGELFF; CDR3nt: TGTGCCAGCAGCTCCCCTGGACTAGCGGGGGCCGGGGAGCTGTTTTTT
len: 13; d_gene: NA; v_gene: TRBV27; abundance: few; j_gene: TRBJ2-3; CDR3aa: CASTSGSTDTQYF; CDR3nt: TGTGCCAGCACCAGCGGGAGCACAGATACGCAGTATTTT